This TCR beta chain was recorded in a study of T cell repertoires in cytomegalovirus infection. Looking at the study overall: Public signatures in TCR beta pointed to CMV infection and matching HLA type. General observations from the study: The study found HLA-C-restricted CMV-specific TCR beta clonotypes dominating the ex vivo response. Cumulated frequencies of public TCR beta families served to identify carriers of CMV plus the relevant HLA.

The CDR3 loop spans 17 amino acids. Germline V gives CDR1 MGHRA, CDR2 YSYEKL. The V gene lost 4 bases and the J gene lost 0 bases, with 18 bases spanning the gap. Many counts were recorded for this clonotype. The antigen is not known. TCRdb re-analysed the reads in MiXCR, keeping a single row per CDR3 protein. The repertoire holds 300,000 to 450,000 distinct CDR3 sequences, with roughly 20% as singletons. This clonotype originated in a human donor in good health (CMV status not recorded). Some clones in this sample may be carry-over from other donors' samples. The V and J genes are TRBV4-1 and TRBJ1-1; D call uncertain. The sample comprised PBMCs. The CDR3 here is CASSPTPSLIMNTEAFF. The CDR3 DNA is TGCGCCAGCAGCCCCACCCCCTCACTCATCATGAACACTGAAGCTTTCTTT.